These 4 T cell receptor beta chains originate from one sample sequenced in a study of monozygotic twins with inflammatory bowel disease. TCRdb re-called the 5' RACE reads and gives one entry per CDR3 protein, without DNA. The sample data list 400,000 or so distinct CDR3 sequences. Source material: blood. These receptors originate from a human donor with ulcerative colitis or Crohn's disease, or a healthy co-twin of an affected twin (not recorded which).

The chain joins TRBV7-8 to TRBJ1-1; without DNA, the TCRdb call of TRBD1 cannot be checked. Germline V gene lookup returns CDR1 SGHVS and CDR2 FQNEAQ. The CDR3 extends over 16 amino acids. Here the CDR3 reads CASSLTILRGDTEAFF. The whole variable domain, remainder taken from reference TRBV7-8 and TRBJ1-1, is GAGVSQSPRYKVAKRGQDVALRCDPISGHVSLFWYQQALGQGPEFLTYFQNEAQLDKSGLPSDRFFAERPEGSVSTLKIQRTQQEDSAVYLCASSLTILRGDTEAFFGQGTRLTVV.

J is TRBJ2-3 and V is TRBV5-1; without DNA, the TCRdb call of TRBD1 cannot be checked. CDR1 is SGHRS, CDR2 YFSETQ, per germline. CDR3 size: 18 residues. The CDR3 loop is CASSDPGTDIKDTDTQYF.

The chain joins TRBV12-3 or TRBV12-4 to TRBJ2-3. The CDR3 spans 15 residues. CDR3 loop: CASSFSGLRTDTQYF.

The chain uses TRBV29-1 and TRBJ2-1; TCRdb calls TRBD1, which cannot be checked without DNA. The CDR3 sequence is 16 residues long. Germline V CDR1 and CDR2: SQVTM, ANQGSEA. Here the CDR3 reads CSGRGPSVSSYNEQFF.